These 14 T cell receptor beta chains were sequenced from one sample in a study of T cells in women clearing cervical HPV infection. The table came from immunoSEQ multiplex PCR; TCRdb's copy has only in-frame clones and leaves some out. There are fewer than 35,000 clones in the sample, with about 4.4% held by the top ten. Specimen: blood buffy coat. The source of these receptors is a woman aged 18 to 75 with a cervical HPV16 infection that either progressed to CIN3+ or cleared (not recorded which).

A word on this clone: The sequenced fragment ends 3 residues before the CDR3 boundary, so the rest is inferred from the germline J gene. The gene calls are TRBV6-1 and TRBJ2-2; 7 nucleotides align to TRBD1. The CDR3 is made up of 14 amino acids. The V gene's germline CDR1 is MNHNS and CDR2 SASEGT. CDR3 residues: CASSERAGGTPLFF. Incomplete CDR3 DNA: TGTGCCAGCAGTGAAAGGGCAGGGGGTACACCG.

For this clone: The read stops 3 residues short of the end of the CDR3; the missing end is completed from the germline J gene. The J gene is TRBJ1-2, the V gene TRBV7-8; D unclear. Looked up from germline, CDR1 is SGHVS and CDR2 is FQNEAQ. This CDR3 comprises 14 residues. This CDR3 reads CASSPLAGTGDYTF. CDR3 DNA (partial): TGTGCCAGCAGCCCACTAGCCGGCACGGGTGAC. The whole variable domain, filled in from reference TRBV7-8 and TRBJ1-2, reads GAGVSQSPRYKVAKRGQDVALRCDPISGHVSLFWYQQALGQGPEFLTYFQNEAQLDKSGLPSDRFFAERPEGSVSTLKIQRTQQEDSAVYLCASSPLAGTGDYTFGSGTRLTVV.

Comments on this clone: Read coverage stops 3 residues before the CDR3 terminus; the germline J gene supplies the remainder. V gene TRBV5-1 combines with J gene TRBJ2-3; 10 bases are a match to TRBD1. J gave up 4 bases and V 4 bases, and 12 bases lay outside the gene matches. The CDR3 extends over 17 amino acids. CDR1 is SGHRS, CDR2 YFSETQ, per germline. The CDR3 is CASSGRPGQGLSDTQYF. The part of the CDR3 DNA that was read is TGCGCCAGCAGCGGAAGGCCGGGACAGGGGTTGTCAGATACG.

CDR3 sequence: CASSSGGAQEWEKLFF. The covered CDR3 bases are TGCGCCAGCAGCTCGGGAGGGGCACAGGAATGGGAAAAA. The genes are TRBV5-1 and TRBJ1-4; TRBD1 is a possible D gene (5 bases). The CDR3 is cut off 3 residues early in the read; its end comes from the germline J gene. The CDR3 has 16 residues. From germline, CDR1 is SGHRS and CDR2 YFSETQ. V was trimmed by 3 bases and J by 8 bases, leaving 20 bases between them. The full variable domain, rest sourced from reference TRBV5-1 and TRBJ1-4, is KAGVTQTPRYLIKTRGQQVTLSCSPISGHRSVSWYQQTPGQGLQFLFEYFSETQRNKGNFPGRFSGRQFSNSRSEMNVSTLELGDSALYLCASSSGGAQEWEKLFFGSGTQLSVL.

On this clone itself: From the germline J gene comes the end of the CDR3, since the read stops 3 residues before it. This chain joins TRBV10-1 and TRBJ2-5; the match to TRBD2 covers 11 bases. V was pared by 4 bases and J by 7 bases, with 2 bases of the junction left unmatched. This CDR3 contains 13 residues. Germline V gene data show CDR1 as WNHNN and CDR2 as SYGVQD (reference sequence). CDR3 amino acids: CASSGLAGSTQYF. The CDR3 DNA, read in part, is TGCGCCAGCAGTGGACTAGCGGGATCGACC.

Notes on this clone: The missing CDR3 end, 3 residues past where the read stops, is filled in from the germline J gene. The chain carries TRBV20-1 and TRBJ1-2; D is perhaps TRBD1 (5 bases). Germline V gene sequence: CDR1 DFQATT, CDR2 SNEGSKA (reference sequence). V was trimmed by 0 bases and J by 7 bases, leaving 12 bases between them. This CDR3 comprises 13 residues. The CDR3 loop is CSARDLLGVGYTF. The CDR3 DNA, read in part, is TGCAGTGCTAGAGATCTTTTAGGGGTTGGC.

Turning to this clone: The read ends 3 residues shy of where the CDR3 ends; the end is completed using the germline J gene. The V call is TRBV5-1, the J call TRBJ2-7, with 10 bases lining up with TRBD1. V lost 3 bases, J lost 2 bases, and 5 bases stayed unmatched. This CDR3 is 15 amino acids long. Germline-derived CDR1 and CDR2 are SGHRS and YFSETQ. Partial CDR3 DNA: TGCGCCAGCAGCTCAAGACAGGGGGCCACCTACGAG. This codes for CASSSRQGATYE. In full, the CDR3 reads CASSSRQGATYEQYF.

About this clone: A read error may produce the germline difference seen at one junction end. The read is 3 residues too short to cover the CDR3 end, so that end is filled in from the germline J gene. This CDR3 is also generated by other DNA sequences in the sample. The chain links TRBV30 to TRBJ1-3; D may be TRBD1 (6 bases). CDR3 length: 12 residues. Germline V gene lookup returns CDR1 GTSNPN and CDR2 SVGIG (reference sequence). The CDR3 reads CAWRTEGNTIYF. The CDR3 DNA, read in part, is TGTGCCTGGCGGACAGAGGGAAACACT.

CDR3: CASSIGGLAGAYEQYF. CDR3 bases read: TGTGCCAGTAGTATAGGTGGGCTAGCGGGAGCCTACGAG. V usage is TRBV19 and J usage is TRBJ2-7; TRBD2 agrees at 10 bases. The CDR3 end is not reached by the read, which stops 3 residues before it; the germline J gene fills it in. The CDR3 length is 16 residues. After removal of 1 base from V and 2 bases from J, the junction contained 5 bases not matched to a gene. Per germline, CDR1 LNHDA and CDR2 SQIVND (reference sequence).

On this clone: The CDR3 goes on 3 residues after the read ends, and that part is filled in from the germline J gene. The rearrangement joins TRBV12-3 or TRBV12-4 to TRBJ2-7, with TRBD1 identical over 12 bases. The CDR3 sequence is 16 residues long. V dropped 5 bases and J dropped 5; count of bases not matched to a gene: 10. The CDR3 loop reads CASSETPGQGADEQYF. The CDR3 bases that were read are TGTGCCAGCAGTGAGACACCGGGACAGGGGGCTGACGAG.

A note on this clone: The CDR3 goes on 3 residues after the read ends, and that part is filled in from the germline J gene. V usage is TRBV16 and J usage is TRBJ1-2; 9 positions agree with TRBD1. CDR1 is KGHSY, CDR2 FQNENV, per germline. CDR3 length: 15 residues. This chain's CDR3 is CASSQSTGGMGEYTF. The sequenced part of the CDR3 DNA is TGTGCCAGCAGCCAATCGACAGGGGGAATGGGTGAA. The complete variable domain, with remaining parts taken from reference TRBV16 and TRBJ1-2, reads GEEVAQTPKHLVRGEGQKAKLYCAPIKGHSYVFWYQQVLKNEFKFLISFQNENVFDETGMPKERFSAKCLPNSPCSLEIQATKLEDSAVYFCASSQSTGGMGEYTFGSGTRLTVV.

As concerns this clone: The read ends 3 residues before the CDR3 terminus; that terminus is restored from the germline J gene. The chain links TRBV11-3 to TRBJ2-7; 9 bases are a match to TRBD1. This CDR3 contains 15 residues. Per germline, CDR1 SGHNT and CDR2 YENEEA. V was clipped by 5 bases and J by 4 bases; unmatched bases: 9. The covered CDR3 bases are TGTGCCAGCAGCCCATTTTCGACAGGGGGGTACGAG. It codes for CASSPFSTGGYE. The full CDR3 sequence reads CASSPFSTGGYEQYF.

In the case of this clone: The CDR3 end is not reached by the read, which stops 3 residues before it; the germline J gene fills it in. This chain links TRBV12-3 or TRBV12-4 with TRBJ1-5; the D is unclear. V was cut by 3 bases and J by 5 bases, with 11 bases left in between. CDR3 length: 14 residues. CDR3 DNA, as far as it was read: TGTGCCAGCAGTTTTAAGGGTACCGATCAGCCC. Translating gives CASSFKGTDQP. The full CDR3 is CASSFKGTDQPQHF.

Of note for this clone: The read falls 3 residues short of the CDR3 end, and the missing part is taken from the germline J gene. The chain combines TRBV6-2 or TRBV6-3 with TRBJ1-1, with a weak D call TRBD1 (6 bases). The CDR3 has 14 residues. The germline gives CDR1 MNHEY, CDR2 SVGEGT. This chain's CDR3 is CASSYHTRDNEAFF. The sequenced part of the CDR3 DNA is TGTGCCAGCAGTTACCACACCCGGGACAACGAA.